The rows below give T cell receptor beta chains drawn from one sample of a study of T cells after yellow fever vaccination. A single record per CDR3 protein comes from TCRdb applying MiXCR to the 5' RACE reads. The data contain about 300,000 distinct CDR3 sequences, 7.5% to 9.5% of them seen just once; the ten biggest clones take up around 3.3%. Sequences were derived from CD4+ T cells sorted from PBMCs, sampled 5 days after the yellow fever booster vaccination. These receptors were collected from a man between 18 and 35 years old who received the YFV17D yellow fever vaccine. The CDR3 runs from the conserved cysteine through the conserved F or W. The D gene is left open where the match is weak. Some rows have no size entry. The others give once, few or many, or a class for an expanded clone.

size: .
V: TRBV7-8
D: .
J: TRBJ1-2
DNA: TGTGCCAGCAGCTTGGGAGGGTTCCCGGAGGGCTACACCTTC
CDR3: CASSLGGFPEGYTF

size: .
V: TRBV28
D: TRBD1
J: TRBJ1-5
DNA: TGTGCCAGCAGGCAGGGGGGTAGCAATCAGCCCCAGCATTTT
CDR3: CASRQGGSNQPQHF

size: many
V: TRBV20-1
D: TRBD2
J: TRBJ2-1
DNA: TGCAGTGCATCAAGACTAGCGTCCTACAATGAGCAGTTCTTC
CDR3: CSASRLASYNEQFF

size: few
V: TRBV5-4
D: .
J: TRBJ2-1
DNA: TGTGCCAGCAGCTTGGCCTTGGAGTCGGCCCACAATGAGCAGTTCTTC
CDR3: CASSLALESAHNEQFF

size: .
V: TRBV2
D: .
J: TRBJ1-5
DNA: TGTGCCAGCGTAGGACAGCTGGATCAGCCCCAGCATTTT
CDR3: CASVGQLDQPQHF

size: many
V: TRBV7-2
D: .
J: TRBJ2-5
DNA: TGTGCCAGCAGCATAGACCAAGAGACCCAGTACTTC
CDR3: CASSIDQETQYF

size: many
V: TRBV7-2
D: .
J: TRBJ1-5
DNA: TGTGCCAGCAGCTTAGTGGAAGGGATGGGGCCCCAGCATTTT
CDR3: CASSLVEGMGPQHF

size: few
V: TRBV5-6
D: TRBD1
J: TRBJ1-4
DNA: TGTGCCAGCAGCTTGTCTCGGACAGGGGCTGAAAAACTGTTTTTT
CDR3: CASSLSRTGAEKLFF

size: many
V: TRBV5-6
D: .
J: TRBJ1-1
DNA: TGTGCCAGCAGCTTAAGGCCTAACACTGAAGCTTTCTTT
CDR3: CASSLRPNTEAFF

size: many
V: TRBV7-9
D: TRBD2
J: TRBJ2-1
DNA: TGTGCCAGCACGGGGGGGTCCTACAATGAGCAGTTCTTC
CDR3: CASTGGSYNEQFF

size: many
V: TRBV5-1
D: TRBD2
J: TRBJ2-1
DNA: TGCGCCAGCAGCTTGACTAGCGGGGGCAATGAGCAGTTCTTC
CDR3: CASSLTSGGNEQFF

size: few
V: TRBV7-2
D: TRBD1
J: TRBJ1-6
DNA: TGTGCCAGCAGCTCACGGACAGGCACGAATTCACCCCTCCACTTT
CDR3: CASSSRTGTNSPLHF

size: .
V: TRBV6-6
D: TRBD2
J: TRBJ2-7
DNA: TGTGCCACCTGGGCTGGGACTAGCGGTTACGAGCAGTACTTC
CDR3: CATWAGTSGYEQYF

size: few
V: TRBV20-1
D: .
J: TRBJ1-5
DNA: TGCAGCGCAGGGGATCGGGGCAATCAGCCCCAGCATTTT
CDR3: CSAGDRGNQPQHF

size: many
V: TRBV20-1
D: .
J: TRBJ2-7
DNA: TGCAGTGCATCCCGGGGAGCCCAAACCTACGAGCAGTACTTC
CDR3: CSASRGAQTYEQYF

size: .
V: TRBV28
D: TRBD1
J: TRBJ2-5
DNA: TGTGCCAGCAGTTCCTCGGGACAGGGCGGGGAGACCCAGTACTTC
CDR3: CASSSSGQGGETQYF

size: few
V: TRBV21-1
D: .
J: TRBJ1-5
DNA: TGTGCCAGCAGCAAGGGGGCCGGCCAGCCCCAGCATTTT
CDR3: CASSKGAGQPQHF

size: many
V: TRBV10-3
D: TRBD1
J: TRBJ2-1
DNA: TGTGCCATCAGTGAGGCAGACGGGACAGGGAGGCATGAGCAGTTCTTC
CDR3: CAISEADGTGRHEQFF

size: few
V: TRBV12-3/TRBV12-4
D: .
J: TRBJ1-1
DNA: TGTGCCAGCAGTTTAAGGGGCGGGGCTTTCTTT
CDR3: CASSLRGGAFF

size: .
V: TRBV20-1
D: .
J: TRBJ2-7
DNA: TGCAGTGCTAGAAAGAGTGGGGTACGGTCCTACGAGCAGTACTTC
CDR3: CSARKSGVRSYEQYF

size: few
V: TRBV5-1
D: .
J: TRBJ2-1
DNA: TGCGCCAGCAGCAAAGACATCTACAATGAGCAGTTCTTC
CDR3: CASSKDIYNEQFF

size: many
V: TRBV6-2/TRBV6-3
D: TRBD1
J: TRBJ1-5
DNA: TGTGCCAGCAGTTACTCAGGACAGGGAAACCATAAGTATGGCAATCAGCCCCAGCATTTT
CDR3: CASSYSGQGNHKYGNQPQHF

size: few
V: TRBV11-1
D: TRBD1
J: TRBJ2-6
DNA: TGTGCCAGCAGCGCCCGGACAGGGTCATGGGGCTCTGGGGCCAACGTCCTGACTTTC
CDR3: CASSARTGSWGSGANVLTF

size: few
V: TRBV2
D: TRBD1
J: TRBJ2-3
DNA: TGTGCCAGCGGAGAACAGGGGTTCGCAGATACGCAGTATTTT
CDR3: CASGEQGFADTQYF

size: .
V: TRBV4-3
D: TRBD1
J: TRBJ1-1
DNA: TGCGCCAGCAGCCAGAGTCTGCGGACAGGGGGGGGCACTGAAGCTTTCTTT
CDR3: CASSQSLRTGGGTEAFF

size: few
V: TRBV7-6
D: .
J: TRBJ1-2
DNA: TGTGCCAGCAGCATCGGAGGCCCCCACAACTATGGCTACACCTTC
CDR3: CASSIGGPHNYGYTF

size: .
V: TRBV7-9
D: .
J: TRBJ2-5
DNA: TGTGCCAGCAGCTACCCTCCGGGACGAGAGACCCAGTACTTC
CDR3: CASSYPPGRETQYF

size: few
V: TRBV5-1
D: .
J: TRBJ2-7
DNA: TGCGCCAGTGCACCCCGGGACACCTACTACGAGCAGTACTTC
CDR3: CASAPRDTYYEQYF

size: .
V: TRBV24-1
D: .
J: TRBJ2-3
DNA: TGTGCCACCAGTGATCCGCGTAGCACAGATACGCAGTATTTT
CDR3: CATSDPRSTDTQYF

size: many
V: TRBV9
D: TRBD2
J: TRBJ2-1
DNA: TGTGCCAGCAGCAAATGGCTAGCGGAACTTAGGAATGAGCAGTTCTTC
CDR3: CASSKWLAELRNEQFF

size: .
V: TRBV12-3/TRBV12-4
D: TRBD2
J: TRBJ2-4
DNA: TGTGCCAGCAGTTTAGCGCGTAGCGGGGAACGAAACATTCAGTACTTC
CDR3: CASSLARSGERNIQYF

size: .
V: TRBV5-1
D: .
J: TRBJ2-5
DNA: TGCGCCAGCAGTACTCCCGCAACCGGGGGAGAAGAGACCCAGTACTTC
CDR3: CASSTPATGGEETQYF

size: few
V: TRBV5-1
D: TRBD1
J: TRBJ1-2
DNA: TGCGCCAGCAGCCGACAGGGTACCCATGGCTACACCTTC
CDR3: CASSRQGTHGYTF